Below are 28 T cell receptor beta chains sequenced from a single sample in a study of CD8+CD57+ T cells in acquired aplastic anemia. Genomic DNA, the template, was used for profiling of the TCR beta VDJ and CDR3. TCRdb reprocessed the reads via MiXCR and lists one record per CDR3 protein. The table records 170,000 or so distinct CDR3 sequences, nearly 65% of them present only once. Individuals selected for sequencing had exhibited CD8+CD57+ cell expansion on flow cytometry. Sample: sorted CD4+, CD8+, or CD8+CD57+ T cells (not recorded which) from PBMCs. The source of these receptors is a human donor with aplastic anemia.

This clonotype was seen a few times. The V call is TRBV6-2 or TRBV6-3, the J call TRBJ2-7; 9 bases agree with TRBD1. The CDR3 loop spans 17 amino acids. The trim removed 0 bases at V and 5 bases at J, leaving 11 bases unmatched. CDR1 and CDR2 (germline): MNHEY, SVGEGT. In DNA form, the CDR3 reads TGTGCCAGCAGTTACTCGGTCTGGACAGGGGAGGAGGACGAGCAGTACTTC. This codes for CASSYSVWTGEEDEQYF.

The V call is TRBV24-1, the J call TRBJ2-1; TRBD2 matches 8 bases. The CDR3 runs to 14 residues. V lost 9 bases and J lost 6; bases outside the gene matches: 9. CDR1 is KGHDR and CDR2 is SFDVKD in the germline V gene. The CDR3 region has the DNA TGTGCCACCCGGGCGGGGGGAGGTATCAATGAGCAGTTCTTC. This translates into CATRAGGGINEQFF.

The rearrangement uses TRBV9 and TRBJ1-2; D gene uncertain. V lost 0 bases to trimming and J lost 5 bases, with 8 bases between them. The CDR3 has 13 residues. Germline loops: CDR1 SGDLS, CDR2 YYNGEE. This CDR3 reads CASSVDRVYGYTF. The CDR3 nucleotides are TGTGCCAGCAGCGTAGATAGGGTATATGGCTACACCTTC.

In the case of this clonotype: This is likely a read error, given that the CDR3 carries no conserved phenylalanine or tryptophan at its end. This chain links TRBV10-3 with TRBJ1-5; no clear D gene. Trimming removed 4 bases at V and 7 bases at J, with 8 bases between. This CDR3 spans 12 amino acids. Germline assignment: CDR1 ENHRY and CDR2 SYGVKD. The CDR3 reads CAISALGQPQHS. In DNA form, the CDR3 reads TGTGCCATCAGTGCTTTGGGACAGCCCCAGCATTCT.

The gene calls are TRBV5-4 and TRBJ1-2; 7 positions match TRBD1. V gave up 1 base and J gave up 3 bases; unmatched junction bases: 3. Germline V gene sequence: CDR1 SGHNT, CDR2 YYREEE (reference sequence). The CDR3 spans 14 residues. Here the CDR3 DNA reads TGTGCCAGCAGCTTGCGACAGGGTTACTATGGCTACACCTTC. This codes for CASSLRQGYYGYTF.

J is TRBJ2-2 and V is TRBV20-1, with D unresolved. This CDR3 region has 13 residues. CDR1 DFQATT and CDR2 SNEGSKA come from the germline V gene (reference sequence). Deletions cut 6 bases from V and 10 bases from J, with 18 bases between. DNA of the CDR3: TGCAGTGCCGGCTTGAAGGGCACCAAGGAGCTGTTTTTT. This codes for CSAGLKGTKELFF.

In its sample, this clonotype was seen a few times. The gene calls are TRBV6-6 and TRBJ1-1; a weak D match, TRBD1 (6 bases). This CDR3 comprises 13 residues. Trimming left V 6 bases short and J 3 bases short, with 11 bases between. Germline CDR1 MNHNY, CDR2 SVGAGI (reference sequence). CDR3 sequence (DNA): TGTGCCAGCAGCGGGGGCGCTTACACTGAAGCTTTCTTT. Its protein product is CASSGGAYTEAFF.

In this sample, this clonotype turned up many times. This chain uses TRBV6-6 with TRBJ2-7, with D perhaps being TRBD1 or TRBD2 (5 bases each). The CDR3 length is 15 residues. Per the germline V gene, CDR1 is MNHNY and CDR2 is SVGAGI (reference sequence). V lost 2 bases, J lost 0 bases, and 11 bases lay in between. The CDR3: CASSYRDPSSYEQYF. The CDR3 nucleotides read TGTGCCAGCAGTTACCGGGACCCGAGCTCCTACGAGCAGTACTTC.

The V call is TRBV19, the J call TRBJ2-5; 10 nucleotides line up with TRBD1. The V gene's germline CDR1 is LNHDA and CDR2 SQIVND (reference sequence). This CDR3 spans 14 amino acids. V was clipped by 6 bases and J by 5 bases; unmatched bases: 6. The CDR3 spells CASRKTGGPETQYF. In nucleotides, the CDR3 is TGTGCCAGTAGGAAGACAGGGGGCCCGGAGACCCAGTACTTC.

On this clonotype: One end of the junction varies from germline; a read error may be responsible. The V gene is TRBV6-5, the J gene TRBJ1-2; D gene unclear. CDR1 MNHEY and CDR2 SVGAGI come from the germline V gene. The CDR3 is 13 residues long. The CDR3 here is CATSYSRLYGYTF. CDR3 in DNA: TGTGCCACCAGTTACTCGAGGCTGTATGGCTACACCTTC.

This clonotype was counted ten times or more. V usage is TRBV4-1 and J usage is TRBJ2-7; D is unclear. Germline loops: CDR1 MGHRA, CDR2 YSYEKL. The CDR3 sequence is 15 residues long. V shed 0 bases and J shed 5 bases, with 14 bases lying between them. The CDR3 is CASSQEVRGANEQYF. The CDR3 DNA is TGCGCCAGCAGCCAAGAGGTGCGCGGAGCTAACGAGCAGTACTTC.

In its sample, this clonotype was seen many times. The chain links TRBV29-1 to TRBJ2-2; the D gene is possibly TRBD2 (5 bases). Germline values: CDR1 SQVTM, CDR2 ANQGSEA. The length of the CDR3 is 15 residues. Trimming cost V 5 bases and J 1 base, with 14 bases left between them. The CDR3 DNA reads as TGCAGCGTTAAGTACGGGGTTATGAACACCGGGGAGCTGTTTTTT. As protein: CSVKYGVMNTGELFF.

This chain uses TRBV2 with TRBJ2-7; D tentatively reads TRBD1 or TRBD2 (6 bases each). Germline V CDR1 and CDR2: SNHLY, FYNNEI. The CDR3 is 13 amino acids. Trimming left V 8 bases short and J 2 bases short, with 13 bases between. The CDR3 loop reads CASCIGGPYEQYF. In nucleotides, the CDR3 is TGTGCCAGCTGCATAGGGGGGCCCTACGAGCAGTACTTC.

The rearrangement joins TRBV2 to TRBJ2-2, with D maybe TRBD2 (5 bases). The CDR3 extends over 14 amino acids. Germline V gene lookup returns CDR1 SNHLY and CDR2 FYNNEI. Trimming stripped 1 base from V and 6 bases from J, with 9 bases between. The DNA of the CDR3 is TGTGCCAGCAGTGAAGGCCGGGGTTCCGGGGAGCTGTTTTTT. Its translation: CASSEGRGSGELFF. Using reference TRBV2 and TRBJ2-2 for the parts outside the CDR3, the full variable domain is EPEVTQTPSHQVTQMGQEVILRCVPISNHLYFYWYRQILGQKVEFLVSFYNNEISEKSEIFDDQFSVERPDGSNFTLKIRSTKLEDSAMYFCASSEGRGSGELFFGEGSRLTVL.

The rearrangement joins TRBV3-1 to TRBJ2-1; either TRBD1 or TRBD2 may supply D (6 bases each). The germline V and J ends were trimmed by 4 bases and 10 bases, with 20 bases remaining between them. Germline V gene lookup returns CDR1 LGHDT and CDR2 YNNKEL (reference sequence). The CDR3 is 15 residues long. CDR3 loop: CASSLELGGLGEQFF. In DNA, the CDR3 is TGTGCCAGCAGCCTTGAGCTAGGGGGGCTGGGAGAGCAGTTCTTC.

The chain carries TRBV7-9 and TRBJ1-4, with D perhaps matching TRBD1 (5 bases). The CDR3 sequence is 14 residues long. Germline CDR1 is SEHNR and CDR2 is FQNEAQ (reference sequence). V shed 1 base and J shed 8 bases, with 11 bases lying between them. The CDR3 loop reads CASSLGGEGEKLFF. Written as DNA, the CDR3 is TGTGCCAGCAGCTTAGGGGGGGAGGGCGAAAAACTGTTTTTT.

The rearrangement links TRBV7-9 to TRBJ1-1; D possibly corresponds to TRBD1 (5 bases). Trimming shortened V by 5 bases and J by 0 bases, and 19 bases separated the two germline ends. Germline values: CDR1 SEHNR, CDR2 FQNEAQ (reference sequence). This CDR3 is built from 17 residues. DNA of the CDR3: TGTGCCAGCAGCACGACCCACCGGGGGGTCATGAACACTGAAGCTTTCTTT. Translating it yields CASSTTHRGVMNTEAFF.

The chain recombines TRBV4-2 with TRBJ1-1, with TRBD1 matching over 9 bases. Germline lookup yields CDR1 LGHNA and CDR2 YNFKEQ. Trimming removed 5 bases from V and 6 bases from J; junction bases left unmatched: 22. CDR3 length equals 19 residues. CDR3 nucleotide sequence: TGTGCCAGCAGCTTGGAATTAGGGACAGGGAGGACGGGCGCCCCTGAAGCTTTCTTT. It yields the protein CASSLELGTGRTGAPEAFF.

The J gene is TRBJ2-7, the V gene TRBV2; 9 bases line up with TRBD1. CDR1 SNHLY and CDR2 FYNNEI come from the germline V gene. V shed 8 bases, J shed 5 bases, and the junction held 7 bases outside the gene matches. The CDR3 sequence is 13 residues long. The CDR3 sequence: CASRPQGAHEQYF. The CDR3 DNA follows: TGTGCCAGCCGCCCACAGGGGGCACACGAGCAGTACTTC.

J is TRBJ2-7 and V is TRBV7-2, with TRBD2 matching over 11 bases. CDR3 size: 15 residues. J lost 3 bases, V lost 4 bases, and 5 bases had no gene match. Germline V gene sequence: CDR1 SGHTA, CDR2 FQGNSA. CDR3 amino acids: CASSWLAGGNYEQYF. The CDR3 DNA sequence: TGTGCCAGCAGCTGGTTAGCGGGAGGGAACTACGAGCAGTACTTC.

The chain links TRBV24-1 to TRBJ2-1, with 8 bases aligning to TRBD1. Per germline, CDR1 KGHDR and CDR2 SFDVKD. V was clipped by 9 bases and J by 8 bases; unmatched bases: 11. This CDR3 is 14 amino acids long. The CDR3 spells CATGGDRTNYEQFF. DNA of the CDR3: TGTGCCACCGGCGGGGACAGGACTAACTATGAGCAGTTCTTC.

The rearrangement links TRBV29-1 to TRBJ1-1; D gene ambiguous. The germline V gene encodes CDR1 SQVTM and CDR2 ANQGSEA. The V gene lost 7 bases and the J gene lost 7 bases, with 16 bases spanning the gap. The CDR3 totals 12 residues. The chain's CDR3 is CSAPTGGIEAFF. The DNA of the CDR3 is TGCAGCGCACCAACCGGCGGGATTGAAGCTTTCTTT.

The chain carries TRBV7-9 and TRBJ2-3, with a weak D call TRBD2 (6 bases). The germline V and J ends were trimmed by 6 bases and 2 bases, with 21 bases remaining between them. Germline-derived CDR1 and CDR2 are SEHNR and FQNEAQ (reference sequence). CDR3 size: 17 residues. The CDR3 reads CASSWAGGTPSTDTQYF. The CDR3 nucleotides are TGTGCCAGCAGTTGGGCTGGCGGGACGCCGTCCACAGATACGCAGTATTTT.

The V gene is TRBV20-1, the J gene TRBJ2-7, with TRBD1 matching 7 bases. The CDR3 is made up of 12 amino acids. From germline, CDR1 is DFQATT and CDR2 SNEGSKA (reference sequence). The trim removed 8 bases at V and 3 bases at J, leaving 7 bases unmatched. For the CDR3, the DNA is TGCAGTCCAACCTCAGGGGGCTACGAGCAGTACTTC. This encodes CSPTSGGYEQYF.

This chain joins TRBV29-1 and TRBJ1-4; D possibly corresponds to TRBD1 (5 bases). Trimming cost V 7 bases and J 4 bases, with 16 bases left between them. The CDR3 has 14 amino acids. The germline V gene encodes CDR1 SQVTM and CDR2 ANQGSEA. The CDR3 nucleotides read TGCAGCGCGAGGTGGGGACGGATTAATGAAAAACTGTTTTTT. This sequence encodes CSARWGRINEKLFF.

Regarding this clonotype: One junction end disagrees with the germline gene, perhaps due to a read error. This chain joins TRBV29-1 and TRBJ2-1; 13 bases are shared with TRBD2. The CDR3 extends over 14 amino acids. The germline V gene encodes CDR1 SQVTM and CDR2 ANQGSEA. The CDR3 protein is CSVERGTSGNEQLF. The CDR3 DNA sequence: TGCAGCGTTGAAAGAGGGACTAGCGGGAATGAGCAGTTATTC.

This chain links TRBV7-3 with TRBJ2-7; weak D call: TRBD1 (5 bases). In germline, CDR1 is SGHTA, CDR2 FQGTGA. The CDR3 sequence is 15 residues long. Trimming pared 5 bases from V and 3 bases from J, leaving 17 bases between. The CDR3 bases are TGTGCCAGCAGCCTCGTGGGGCAGAGAAACTACGAGCAGTACTTC. Its protein is CASSLVGQRNYEQYF.

Note on this clonotype: A read error may be the cause here, since a much bigger clone is one base away. The chain combines TRBV5-4 with TRBJ2-3; D is possibly TRBD1 or TRBD2 (5 bases each). Germline loops: CDR1 SGHNT, CDR2 YYREEE (reference sequence). CDR3 length equals 15 residues. The CDR3 nucleotides are TGTTCCAGCAGCTACGGGACCCTAGCATATGGTACGCAGTATTTT. This translates into CSSSYGTLAYGTQYF.